Shown below are 13 T cell receptor beta chains from a single sample sequenced in a study of tissue T cells after allogeneic stem cell transplantation. Time point described: mouse harvest day 7 after allogeneic transplant. Each mouse received 10^7 T-cell-depleted marrow cells plus 10^6 splenic CD5+ T cells by tail vein. The data were produced by immunoSEQ multiplex PCR, yet TCRdb's version contains in-frame clones alone and is incomplete. The table shows about 10,000 clones, with more than 30% occurring only once. The sample consisted of skin. Receptors originate from a female BALB/c mouse given C57BL/6 T cells with graft-versus-host disease after an allogeneic hematopoietic cell transplant.

For this clone: Genes and germline come from the mouse. The missing CDR3 end, 1 residue past where the read stops, is filled in from the germline J gene. The V and J genes are TRBV31 and TRBJ2-7; the match to TRBD2 covers 9 bases. V dropped 0 bases and J dropped 0; count of bases not matched to a gene: 3. The CDR3 covers 15 residues. Germline V gives CDR1 GKSSPN, CDR2 SITVG. The CDR3 DNA, read in part, is TGTGCCTGGAGTCTTCTGGGGGGGAGCTCCTATGAACAGTAC. It encodes CAWSLLGGSSYEQY. The entire CDR3 protein is CAWSLLGGSSYEQYF.

This clone was detected only a few times. Any gene name here is a mouse gene name. The CDR3 end lies 1 residue beyond the end of the read and is filled in from the germline J gene. The chain is built from TRBV16 and TRBJ2-3, with TRBD2 matching over 8 bases. V lost 4 bases, J lost 0 bases, and 3 bases stayed unmatched. CDR1 and CDR2 from the germline V gene are SGHSA and FRNQAP. CDR3 size: 15 residues. CDR3 DNA, as far as it was read: TGTGCAAGCAGCTGGACTGGGACTAGTGCAGAAACGCTGTAT. Its protein is CASSWTGTSAETLY. The full CDR3 protein is CASSWTGTSAETLYF. Filled out from reference TRBV16 and TRBJ2-3, the complete variable domain reads NAGVIQTPRHKVTGKGQEATLWCEPISGHSAVFWYRQTIVQGLEFLTYFRNQAPIDDSGMPKERFSAQMPNQSHSTLKIQSTQPQDSAVYLCASSWTGTSAETLYFGSGTRLTVL.

Details on this clone: Each gene name is a mouse one. The CDR3 is cut off 1 residue early in the read; its end comes from the germline J gene. The V and J genes are TRBV3 and TRBJ2-2; D is unclear. This CDR3 is built from 14 residues. The germline CDR1 and CDR2 sequences are SNHLY and FYNGKV (reference sequence). Trimming took off 3 bases at V and 0 bases at J, with 5 bases between the two ends. The chain's CDR3 is CASSLTTNTGQLYF. The part of the CDR3 DNA that was read is TGTGCCAGCAGCTTGACAACAAACACCGGGCAGCTCTAC.

Comment on this clone: Germline and genes: mouse. CDR3 bases read: TGTGCCAGCAGCCTCAATGCAAACTCCGACTACACC. It codes for CASSLNANSDYT. The full CDR3 is CASSLNANSDYTF. This sequence joins TRBV3 and TRBJ1-2; D call uncertain. Read sequence stops 1 residue before the CDR3 end, and the germline J gene provides the missing end. V was shortened by 5 bases and J by 0 bases, with 7 bases between the two germline ends. CDR3 length: 13 residues. Germline V lookup: CDR1 SNHLY, CDR2 FYNGKV (reference sequence). The complete variable domain, with remaining parts taken from reference TRBV3 and TRBJ1-2, reads GPKVLQIPSHQIIDMGQMVTLNCDPVSNHLYFYWYKQILGQQMEFLVNFYNGKVMEKSKLFKDQFSVERPDGSYFTLKIQPTALEDSAVYFCASSLNANSDYTFGSGTRLLVI.

Of note for this clone: Gene and germline names: mouse. The read ends 1 residue shy of where the CDR3 ends; the end is completed using the germline J gene. The rearrangement joins TRBV26 to TRBJ2-3; 7 bases are shared with TRBD2. Germline lookup yields CDR1 KGHPV and CDR2 FQNQEV (reference sequence). This CDR3 has 15 residues. With V trimmed by 2 bases and J by 0 bases, 2 bases remained unmatched. The sequenced CDR3 bases are TGTGCCAGCAGTCTGAGACTGGGTAGTGCAGAAACGCTGTAT. Its protein is CASSLRLGSAETLY. The whole CDR3 region reads CASSLRLGSAETLYF.

This clone is medium-sized by share. Gene names denote mouse genes. The CDR3 end lies 1 residue beyond the end of the read and is filled in from the germline J gene. The V and J genes are TRBV24 and TRBJ1-4, with a weak D call TRBD1 (6 bases). This CDR3 has 16 residues. Germline assignment: CDR1 KGHTA and CDR2 FRNEEI. V was cut by 1 base and J by 4 bases, with 13 bases left in between. Partial CDR3 DNA: TGTGCCAGCAGTCTGTCGCTCCGGGACAACAACGAAAGATTATTT. Translating gives CASSLSLRDNNERLF. The whole CDR3 reads CASSLSLRDNNERLFF.

Comment on this clone: Mouse gene names apply. From the germline J gene comes the end of the CDR3, since the read stops 1 residue before it. This chain joins TRBV13-2 and TRBJ1-6; TRBD1 matches at 11 bases. TRBJ1-6 is annotated as an ORF whose role is uncertain. The trim removed 2 bases at V and 9 bases at J, leaving 4 bases unmatched. CDR1 and CDR2 from the germline V gene are NNHNN and SYGAGS (reference sequence). CDR3 length: 15 residues. CDR3 protein: CASGDRTGGGSPLYF. The CDR3 bases that were read are TGTGCCAGCGGTGACCGGACAGGGGGCGGTTCGCCCCTCTAC.

For this clone: Gene names and germline match the mouse. The read ends 1 residue early relative to the CDR3; the germline J gene fills the gap. The rearrangement links TRBV26 to TRBJ2-2; 8 positions agree with TRBD1. J lost 1 base, V lost 5 bases, and 0 bases had no gene match. The CDR3 spans 14 residues. Germline-derived CDR1 and CDR2 are KGHPV and FQNQEV (reference sequence). This chain's CDR3 is CASSGTGNTGQLYF. Incomplete CDR3 DNA: TGTGCCAGCAGTGGGACAGGAAACACCGGGCAGCTCTAC.

By share, this clone counts as medium-sized. Gene names are mouse gene names. The read ends 1 residue early relative to the CDR3; the germline J gene fills the gap. The chain links TRBV14 to TRBJ2-7; the D is unclear. Germline CDR1 is SGHDT and CDR2 is FRDEAV. Trimming cost V 4 bases and J 0 bases, with 8 bases left between them. The CDR3 has 13 amino acids. CDR3 bases read: TGTGCCAGCAGTCTACAGTACTCCTATGAACAGTAC. This encodes CASSLQYSYEQY. The entire CDR3 sequence reads CASSLQYSYEQYF.

Turning to this clone: Gene labels here are mouse ones. Read sequence stops 1 residue before the CDR3 end, and the germline J gene provides the missing end. The chain has TRBV3 and TRBJ2-2; the D is unclear. The germline CDR1 and CDR2 sequences are SNHLY and FYNGKV (reference sequence). This CDR3 is 14 amino acids long. Trimming cost V 3 bases and J 0 bases, with 5 bases left between them. CDR3: CASSLGTNTGQLYF. The CDR3 bases that were read are TGTGCCAGCAGCTTGGGGACAAACACCGGGCAGCTCTAC.

Turning to this clone: The genes are named according to mouse. The missing CDR3 end, 1 residue past where the read stops, is filled in from the germline J gene. The J gene is TRBJ2-5, the V gene TRBV29, with D perhaps given as TRBD1 or TRBD2 (5 bases each). The CDR3 is made up of 14 amino acids. Germline V gene sequence: CDR1 MSHET, CDR2 SYDVDS. V was shortened by 2 bases and J by 0 bases, with 6 bases between the two germline ends. The sequenced CDR3 bases are TGTGCTAGCAGTTTACGGGACAACCAAGACACCCAGTAC. It translates to CASSLRDNQDTQY. The complete CDR3 reads CASSLRDNQDTQYF.

As regards this clone: The gene names given are mouse names. The read gets to within 1 residue of the CDR3 end, and the germline J gene fills in the rest. This chain links TRBV26 with TRBJ1-3, with D unclear. Trimming shortened V by 0 bases and J by 0 bases, and 6 bases separated the two germline ends. This CDR3 contains 15 residues. Germline loops: CDR1 KGHPV, CDR2 FQNQEV (reference sequence). CDR3 in amino acids: CASSLSPYSGNTLYF. The part of the CDR3 DNA that was read is TGTGCCAGCAGTCTGTCGCCATATTCTGGAAATACGCTCTAT.

By frequency in the sample, this clone is medium-sized. Gene names and germline match the mouse. The read comes to an end 1 residue before the CDR3 does, leaving the germline J gene to fill in the end. The chain carries TRBV19 and TRBJ2-7; 10 bases are shared with TRBD2. This CDR3 has 15 residues. Germline V gene data show CDR1 as FNHDT and CDR2 as SITEND (reference sequence). With V trimmed by 6 bases and J by 6 bases, 12 bases remained unmatched. This chain's CDR3 is CASTRGGLGGLEQYF. The sequenced part of the CDR3 DNA is TGTGCCAGCACTCGTGGGGGGCTGGGGGGGCTTGAACAGTAC.